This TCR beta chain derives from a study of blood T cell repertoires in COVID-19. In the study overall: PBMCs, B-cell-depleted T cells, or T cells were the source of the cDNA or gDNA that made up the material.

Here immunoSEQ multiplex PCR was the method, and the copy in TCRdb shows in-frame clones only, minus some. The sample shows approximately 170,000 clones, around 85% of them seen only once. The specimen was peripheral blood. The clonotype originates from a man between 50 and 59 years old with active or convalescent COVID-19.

The DNA for the CDR3 is TGTGCCAGCAGCTGGGGACAGGACTATGGCTACACCTTC. It translates to CASSWGQDYGYTF. The chain uses TRBV5-6 and TRBJ1-2; 8 bases are a match to TRBD1. With 3 bases clipped from V and 3 bases from J, the junction kept 1 base outside the gene matches. CDR1 SGHDT and CDR2 YYEEEE come from the germline V gene. The CDR3 is 13 amino acids.